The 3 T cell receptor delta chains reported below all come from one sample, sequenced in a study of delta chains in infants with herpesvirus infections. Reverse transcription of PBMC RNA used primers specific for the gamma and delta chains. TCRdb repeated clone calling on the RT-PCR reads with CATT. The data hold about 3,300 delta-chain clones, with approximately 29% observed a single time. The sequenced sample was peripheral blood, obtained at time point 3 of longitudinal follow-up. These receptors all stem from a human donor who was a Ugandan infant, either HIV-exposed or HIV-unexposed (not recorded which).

The CDR3 coding sequence is TGTGCTCTTGGGGAACGGGGACCTTGGTACACCGATAAACTCATCTTT. Encoded protein: CALGERGPWYTDKLIF. This chain uses TRDV1 with TRDJ1; D is possibly TRDD3 (5 bases). V gave up 1 base and J gave up 0 bases, with 12 bases separating them. CDR3 size: 16 residues. Germline CDR1 TSWWSYY, CDR2 QGS.

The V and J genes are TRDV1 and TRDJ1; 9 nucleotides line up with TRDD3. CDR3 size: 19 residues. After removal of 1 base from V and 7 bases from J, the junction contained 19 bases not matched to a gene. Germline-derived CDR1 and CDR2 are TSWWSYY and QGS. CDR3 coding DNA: TGTGCTCTTGGGGAACACCGAACGCGCTGGGGGATTCATTTCAGTAAACTCATCTTT. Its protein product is CALGEHRTRWGIHFSKLIF.

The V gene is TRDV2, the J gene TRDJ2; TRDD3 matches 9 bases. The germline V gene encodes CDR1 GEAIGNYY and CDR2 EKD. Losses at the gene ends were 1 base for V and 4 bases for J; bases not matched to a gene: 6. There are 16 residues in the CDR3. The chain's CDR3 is CACDTVGDSRTAQLFF. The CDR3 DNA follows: TGTGCCTGTGACACAGTGGGGGATAGTAGGACAGCACAACTCTTCTTT.